This entry describes one TCR beta chain. It has no known antigen specificity. Qualities for individual bases were not recorded, and no much larger clone is one base off. This entry is derived from a study of beta chain features in type 1 diabetes (dated by TCRdb to about 2018). Context from the whole study: Mean age, gender distribution, total cell number and subset yield were not different between patients and healthy donors. A total of 85 million to 140 million sorted cells were examined across all samples, and the number of cells per subset was strongly correlated with RNA yield. In the study, TCRB repertoires of sorted circulating CD4+ T cell subsets from recently diagnosed type 1 diabetes patients were compared with those of matched healthy donors. Regulatory and stem cell-like memory subsets were obtained from only 8 patients and roughly 8 healthy donors, while naive and central memory subsets were obtained from all 30 or so donors.

A single peripheral blood draw of around 100 mL on average was collected from each donor into heparinised tubes. A BD FACSAria II was used to sort naive, central memory, regulatory and stem cell-like memory CD4+ T cells with a panel that included CD45RO, CCR7, CD25, CD127, CD95 and CD27. A purity above 95% was achieved for all sorted populations. PBMCs were isolated right away by Lymphoprep density gradient centrifugation and were stained directly, without culture. So that batch effects would be minimized, each experiment stained and sorted samples in pairs, pairing one healthy donor with one patient. What the work shows at the level of the full study, not this receptor alone: The naive, central memory and regulatory TCRB repertoires appeared to resemble one another more closely among patients than among healthy donors. Sequencing cDNA rather than genomic DNA could over-represent highly expressing activated cells, although activation and CD3 levels did not differ between groups. Patients with type 1 diabetes made fewer insertions and deleted more nucleotides at VDJ recombination sites, implying thymic rearrangement abnormalities. Only small numbers of individuals were included in the HLA sub-analyses, which left unresolved whether HLA type had any influence on TCRB rearrangement. Shorter templates might have been favored by PCR, but patient and control samples were amplified and corrected together, so both groups would have been affected equally by any skew. A moderate but significant shortening of TCRB CDR3 length was observed in type 1 diabetes patients in all four CD4+ subsets.

The entire isolated RNA was reverse transcribed using the High Capacity cDNA Reverse Transcription Kit, and thus expressed TCRB transcripts were sequenced. For stem cell-like memory T cell samples, survey-depth immunoSEQ sequencing was used, averaging about 940,000 total reads per sample. Sorted cells were lysed in RLT buffer, and RNA was extracted using DNase-treated RNeasy Micro or Mini kits according to cell number. Each cell subset was processed separately to prevent cross-contamination, with patient and healthy donor samples processed together. TCRB sequences were amplified from cDNA with the immunoSEQ multiplex PCR, producing 87-bp fragments spanning the CDR3 region. Sequencing of the amplicons was performed on the Illumina HiSeq platform. The study's own analysis went as follows. PCR bias was corrected computationally using synthetic template baselines, and reads within Hamming distance 2 were collapsed, with unmergeable singletons discarded. By aligning reads against IMGT, V, D and J genes, CDR3 length, and insertions or deletions at six rearrangement sites were assigned. Clonotype counts were normalized to sorted cell number within each subset before computing true diversity and Gini coefficients with the tcR R package. Repertoire sharing was quantified using the overlap coefficient calculated on TCRB nucleotide sequences. This immuneACCESS table, as held by TCRdb, lists in-frame sequences with V and J called but not all clones. Of the missing ones, under half trace to an unresolved V gene in checked studies; the others have no known cause. V, J and clone size reflect that table, while D and trimming were determined from the DNA. The sample contains under 90,000 clones, roughly 31% of them found a single time. The biggest ten clones account for 0.4% to 0.45% of the sample.

Measured from the cysteine to the phenylalanine, the CDR3 is 14 residues long. Only CDR3 DNA is held: 42 bases, read in frame from base 1. Here V drops 8 bases and J drops 1 base, and the junction holds 4 bases not matched to any gene. CDR1 SGHTA and CDR2 FQGNSA were looked up in the germline V gene. What was sequenced was stem cell memory CD4+ T cells from blood. Per the publication, the cell subset or site label means: stem cell-like memory CD4+ T cells. This clonotype originated in a woman between 18 and 30 years old in good health. The chain uses TRBV7-2 and TRBJ2-4; TRBD1 aligns with 8 central bases. The CDR3 amino acid sequence is: CASSGDRAKNIQYF. At the DNA level, the sequence is TGTGCCAGCTCCGGGGACAGGGCCAAAAACATTCAGTACTTC.